The 21 T cell receptor beta chains listed next were all sequenced from one sample in a study of hypomethylating agent response in myelodysplastic syndrome. Assay: immunoSEQ multiplex PCR; the TCRdb copy retains only in-frame clones and omits some. The profile shows 5,000 to 6,000 clones, roughly 87% of them singletons. The specimen was bone marrow, collected before or after starting hypomethylating agent treatment for myelodysplastic syndrome (not recorded which). Receptors originate from a human donor with myelodysplastic syndrome.

The V call is TRBV19, the J call TRBJ2-5, with D possibly called TRBD1 or TRBD2 (5 bases each). The CDR3 covers 13 residues. Germline V gene lookup returns CDR1 LNHDA and CDR2 SQIVND (reference sequence). V lost 6 bases, J lost 1 base, and 9 bases lay in between. This CDR3 reads CASRGPIQETQYF. DNA of the CDR3: TGTGCCAGTAGGGGACCAATCCAAGAGACCCAGTACTTC.

In its sample, this clone was seen once. The chain joins TRBV4-1 to TRBJ2-7; TRBD2 is a possible D gene (7 bases). V lost 0 bases and J lost 0, with 15 bases in between. Germline lookup yields CDR1 MGHRA and CDR2 YSYEKL. This CDR3 comprises 17 residues. The CDR3 here is CASSQERGGVSSYEQYV. CDR3 bases: TGCGCCAGCAGCCAAGAAAGGGGGGGGGTTTCCTCCTACGAGCAGTACGTC.

In this sample, this clone turned up once. As DNA, the CDR3 is TGTGCCAGCAGCACCCGGACACAACAAGAGACCCAGTACTTC. Amino acids: CASSTRTQQETQYF. The chain combines TRBV13 with TRBJ2-5, with D possibly TRBD1 on 5 matching bases. The CDR3 loop spans 14 amino acids. Deletions cut 5 bases from V and 2 bases from J, with 12 bases between. Per the germline V gene, CDR1 is PRHDT and CDR2 is FYEKMQ (reference sequence).

The chain carries TRBV14 and TRBJ1-1; 7 bases are shared with TRBD1. This CDR3 has 13 residues. Unmatched junction bases numbered 2, after V lost 2 bases and J lost 5 bases. Germline V gene sequence: CDR1 SGHDN, CDR2 FVKESK. CDR3 region: CASSQTGVTEAFF. Here the CDR3 DNA reads TGTGCCAGCAGCCAAACAGGGGTAACTGAAGCTTTCTTT.

The sample holds a few counts of this clone. The chain uses TRBV30 and TRBJ1-1; no clear D gene. This CDR3 has 11 residues. Germline-derived CDR1 and CDR2 are GTSNPN and SVGIG (reference sequence). The V and J ends lost 0 bases and 7 bases respectively, with 6 bases between them. In nucleotides, the CDR3 is TGTGCCTGGAGTGTTATTGGTGAAGCTTTCTTT. Protein sequence: CAWSVIGEAFF.

The V and J genes are TRBV7-6 and TRBJ2-2; weak D call: TRBD1 (5 bases). The CDR3 has 14 amino acids. Deletions cut 2 bases from V and 3 bases from J, with 7 bases between. Looked up from germline, CDR1 is SGHVS and CDR2 is FNYEAQ. The CDR3 here is CASSLQGYTGELFF. The CDR3 DNA is TGTGCCAGCAGCTTACAGGGTTACACCGGGGAGCTGTTTTTT.

The chain uses TRBV5-6 and TRBJ2-4; maybe TRBD1 (6 bases). The CDR3 spans 14 residues. V lost 0 bases to trimming and J lost 8 bases, with 12 bases between them. Germline lookup yields CDR1 SGHDT and CDR2 YYEEEE. CDR3 sequence reads: CASSLAVGGDIQYF. The CDR3 DNA reads as TGTGCCAGCAGCTTGGCCGTAGGGGGAGACATTCAGTACTTC. Looking up the rest from reference TRBV5-6 and TRBJ2-4 gives the full variable domain: DAGVTQSPTHLIKTRGQQVTLRCSPKSGHDTVSWYQQALGQGPQFIFQYYEEEERQRGNFPDRFSGHQFPNYSSELNVNALLLGDSALYLCASSLAVGGDIQYFGAGTRLSVL.

This clone has only one observation. The chain combines TRBV7-8 with TRBJ1-5; D gene ambiguous. V gave up 3 bases and J gave up 5 bases, with 8 bases separating them. Germline values: CDR1 SGHVS, CDR2 FQNEAQ. There are 13 residues in the CDR3. The CDR3 here is CASSFGRDQPQHF. Written as DNA, the CDR3 is TGTGCCAGCAGCTTCGGCAGAGATCAGCCCCAGCATTTT.

The rearrangement uses TRBV4-1 and TRBJ1-4; D remains unclear. Trimming stripped 0 bases from V and 6 bases from J, with 11 bases between. This CDR3 is built from 15 residues. CDR1 MGHRA and CDR2 YSYEKL come from the germline V gene. CDR3: CASSQEQDMDEKLFF. CDR3 nucleotide sequence: TGCGCCAGCAGCCAAGAGCAAGACATGGATGAAAAACTGTTTTTT.

The chain carries TRBV5-8 and TRBJ1-3, with D possibly being TRBD1 (6 bases). The germline V gene encodes CDR1 SGHTS and CDR2 YDEGEE. Deletions cut 2 bases from V and 2 bases from J, with 8 bases between. The CDR3 consists of 14 residues. In DNA form, the CDR3 reads TGTGCCAGCAGCTTCCAGGGGACTGGAAACACCATATATTTT. Protein: CASSFQGTGNTIYF.

The gene calls are TRBV27 and TRBJ2-5; 8 bases line up with TRBD2. There are 16 residues in the CDR3. Germline trimming cut 4 bases from V and 4 bases from J; bases unmatched to any gene: 11. Germline assignment: CDR1 MNHEY and CDR2 SMNVEV (reference sequence). CDR3 in DNA: TGTGCCAGCAGTTATTCATCGGGGGGGGGCCGAGAGACCCAGTACTTC. This gives the protein CASSYSSGGGRETQYF.

The chain uses TRBV6-5 and TRBJ2-3; D is unresolved. The germline V gene has CDR1 MNHEY and CDR2 SVGAGI. V gave up 4 bases and J gave up 3 bases, with 14 bases separating them. The CDR3 totals 15 residues. The CDR3 bases are TGTGCCAGCAGTTCGCCATCGGACCCTACAGATACGCAGTATTTT. Protein: CASSSPSDPTDTQYF.

This clone was observed once. V usage is TRBV4-1 and J usage is TRBJ2-5; maybe TRBD1 (5 bases). The CDR3 is 16 residues long. Trimming cost V 1 base and J 1 base, with 13 bases left between them. Germline lookup yields CDR1 MGHRA and CDR2 YSYEKL. This chain's CDR3 is CASSQASWQGQETQYF. Here the CDR3 DNA reads TGCGCCAGCAGCCAAGCATCTTGGCAGGGCCAAGAGACCCAGTACTTC.

The chain has TRBV5-1 and TRBJ2-3; the D is unclear. Germline loops: CDR1 SGHRS, CDR2 YFSETQ. Between the trimmed V and J ends, which lost 4 bases and 3 bases, there was a span of 9 bases. The CDR3 loop spans 13 amino acids. As DNA, the CDR3 is TGCGCCAGCAGCAAATCAGGTACAGATACGCAGTATTTT. This codes for CASSKSGTDTQYF.

The rearrangement links TRBV12-5 to TRBJ2-7, with a tentative D call TRBD1 (6 bases). The CDR3 covers 16 residues. CDR1 is LGHNT and CDR2 is FRNRAP in the germline V gene. V was trimmed by 3 bases and J by 0 bases, leaving 15 bases between them. The CDR3 sequence is CASGFGLTGSSYEQYV. CDR3 in DNA: TGTGCTAGTGGTTTTGGCCTGACAGGTAGCTCCTACGAGCAGTACGTC.

The chain uses TRBV4-2 and TRBJ2-1; TRBD2 matches 8 bases. V gave up 3 bases and J gave up 7 bases; unmatched junction bases: 11. The germline CDR1 and CDR2 sequences are LGHNA and YNFKEQ. This CDR3 is 16 amino acids long. This CDR3 is CASSHVSGGGMNEQFF. The CDR3 DNA is TGTGCCAGCAGCCATGTCAGCGGGGGAGGGATGAATGAGCAGTTCTTC.

V usage is TRBV6-1 and J usage is TRBJ2-1; D gene uncertain. The CDR3 runs 12 residues. Germline V gene data show CDR1 as MNHNS and CDR2 as SASEGT. Trimming took off 0 bases at V and 8 bases at J, with 5 bases between the two ends. The DNA for the CDR3 is TGTGCCAGCAGTGAAGCGCCGGATGAGCAGTTCTTC. It codes for CASSEAPDEQFF.

The V and J genes are TRBV13 and TRBJ2-3, with TRBD1 matching 10 bases. CDR1 is PRHDT and CDR2 is FYEKMQ in the germline V gene (reference sequence). V shed 5 bases, J shed 6 bases, and the junction held 11 bases outside the gene matches. The CDR3 is made up of 16 amino acids. CDR3 DNA sequence: TGTGCCAGCAGCCCCTCCCAAGGACAGGGGGTGGATACGCAGTATTTT. Encoded protein: CASSPSQGQGVDTQYF.

The genes are TRBV27 and TRBJ1-1; D is undetermined. The germline CDR1 and CDR2 sequences are MNHEY and SMNVEV (reference sequence). This CDR3 spans 14 amino acids. V shed 3 bases and J shed 1 base, with 9 bases lying between them. CDR3 bases: TGTGCCAGCAGTTTGCATAGAGAGAACACTGAAGCTTTCTTT. As protein: CASSLHRENTEAFF.

The chain has TRBV14 and TRBJ2-1; 7 bases fit TRBD1. This CDR3 region has 13 residues. Germline lookup yields CDR1 SGHDN and CDR2 FVKESK. The junction had 3 bases not matched to a gene; V was cut back by 10 bases and J by 0 bases. The CDR3 sequence: CATRDSSYNEQFF. As DNA, the CDR3 is TGTGCCACCCGGGACAGCTCCTACAATGAGCAGTTCTTC.

The chain links TRBV7-6 to TRBJ1-2; 11 nucleotides line up with TRBD1. The CDR3 runs to 15 residues. Germline CDR1 SGHVS, CDR2 FNYEAQ. With 2 bases clipped from V and 5 bases from J, the junction kept 4 bases outside the gene matches. DNA for the CDR3: TGTGCCAGCAGCTTACTCGGACAGGGGGCTTATGGCTACACCTTC. Translation: CASSLLGQGAYGYTF.